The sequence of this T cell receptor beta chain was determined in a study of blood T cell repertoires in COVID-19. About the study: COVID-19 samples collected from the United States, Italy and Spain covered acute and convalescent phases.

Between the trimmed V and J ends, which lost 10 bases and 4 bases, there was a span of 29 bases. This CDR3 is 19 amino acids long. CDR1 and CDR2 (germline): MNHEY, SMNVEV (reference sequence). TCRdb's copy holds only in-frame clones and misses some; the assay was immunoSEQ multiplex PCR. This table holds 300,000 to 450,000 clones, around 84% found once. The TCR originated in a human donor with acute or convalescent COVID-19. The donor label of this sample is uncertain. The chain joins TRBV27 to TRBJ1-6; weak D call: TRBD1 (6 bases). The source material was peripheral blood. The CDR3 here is CANSGHPHSQAGYNSPLHF. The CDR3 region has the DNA TGTGCCAACTCGGGACATCCTCATTCTCAGGCTGGGTATAATTCACCCCTCCACTTT.